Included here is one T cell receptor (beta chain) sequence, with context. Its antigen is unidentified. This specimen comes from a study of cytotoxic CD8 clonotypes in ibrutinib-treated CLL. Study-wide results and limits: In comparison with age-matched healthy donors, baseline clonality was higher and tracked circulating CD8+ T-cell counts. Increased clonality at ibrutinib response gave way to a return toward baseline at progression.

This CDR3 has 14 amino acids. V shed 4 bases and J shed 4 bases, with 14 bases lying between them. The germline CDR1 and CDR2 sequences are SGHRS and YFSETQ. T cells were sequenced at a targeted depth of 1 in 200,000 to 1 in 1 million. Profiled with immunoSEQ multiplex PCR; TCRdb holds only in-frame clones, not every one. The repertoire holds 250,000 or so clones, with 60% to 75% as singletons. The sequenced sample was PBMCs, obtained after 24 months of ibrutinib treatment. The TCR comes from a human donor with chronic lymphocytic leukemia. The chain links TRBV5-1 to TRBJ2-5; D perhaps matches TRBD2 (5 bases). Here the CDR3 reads CASSLSAGGETQYF. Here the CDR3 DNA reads TGCGCCAGCAGCCTCAGTGCGGGCGGAGAGACCCAGTACTTC.